What follows are 22 T cell receptor beta chains derived from one specimen sequenced in a study of T cells in tuberculosis. TCRdb keeps only in-frame clones here, not all; method: immunoSEQ multiplex PCR. The profile shows about 53,000 clones, roughly 96% of them singletons. Time point: new active TB diagnosis, blood taken before or within 7 days of starting treatment. The material sequenced was PBMCs, taken at tuberculosis diagnosis. Receptors originate from an adult with tuberculosis.

The rearrangement links TRBV5-1 to TRBJ2-4, with D possibly being TRBD1 (6 bases). Looked up from germline, CDR1 is SGHRS and CDR2 is YFSETQ. This CDR3 has 16 amino acids. V dropped 5 bases and J dropped 1 base, with 16 bases sitting between them. The CDR3 DNA sequence: TGCGCCAGCAGTCAAGCGGCAGGGGCGGCCAAAAACATTCAGTACTTC. The encoded protein is CASSQAAGAAKNIQYF. The full variable domain, completed using reference TRBV5-1 and TRBJ2-4, is KAGVTQTPRYLIKTRGQQVTLSCSPISGHRSVSWYQQTPGQGLQFLFEYFSETQRNKGNFPGRFSGRQFSNSRSEMNVSTLELGDSALYLCASSQAAGAAKNIQYFGAGTRLSVL.

This chain connects TRBV28 to TRBJ1-2; D not resolved. CDR3 length: 12 amino acids. Germline CDR1 is MDHEN and CDR2 is SYDVKM. V was shortened by 1 base and J by 4 bases, with 4 bases between the two germline ends. The CDR3 bases are TGTGCCAGCAGTTTATCGGGCTATGGCTACACCTTC. This sequence encodes CASSLSGYGYTF.

The chain has TRBV10-2 and TRBJ2-2; 14 bases are a match to TRBD2. Germline V gene lookup returns CDR1 WSHSY and CDR2 SAAADI. CDR3 length equals 16 residues. With V trimmed by 10 bases and J by 5 bases, 9 bases remained unmatched. The CDR3 spells CATFYGLAGGTGELFF. The CDR3 region has the DNA TGCGCCACCTTCTACGGACTAGCGGGAGGAACCGGGGAGCTGTTTTTT.

The gene calls are TRBV9 and TRBJ2-7; 8 bases line up with TRBD2. The CDR3 runs to 15 residues. The germline V gene has CDR1 SGDLS and CDR2 YYNGEE. V was clipped by 0 bases and J by 2 bases; unmatched bases: 4. CDR3: CASSVGSGGTYEQYF. CDR3 DNA: TGTGCCAGCAGCGTAGGGTCGGGAGGGACCTACGAGCAGTACTTC.

The rearrangement uses TRBV4-3 and TRBJ2-7, with TRBD1 matching over 7 bases. Germline CDR1 is LGHNA and CDR2 is YSLEER. V shed 3 bases, J shed 0 bases, and the junction held 8 bases outside the gene matches. CDR3 length: 16 amino acids. The CDR3 here is CASSQAWGQSSYEQYF. The CDR3 region has the DNA TGCGCCAGCAGCCAGGCGTGGGGACAGAGCTCCTACGAGCAGTACTTC.

The chain employs TRBV5-1 and TRBJ1-5; D is undetermined. V shed 0 bases and J shed 4 bases, with 8 bases lying between them. Germline V lookup: CDR1 SGHRS, CDR2 YFSETQ. There are 14 residues in the CDR3. This CDR3 is CASSLGAENQPQHF. In DNA form, the CDR3 reads TGCGCCAGCAGCTTGGGGGCAGAAAATCAGCCCCAGCATTTT.

The gene calls are TRBV7-6 and TRBJ1-2, with D possibly being TRBD1 (6 bases). Trimming left V 1 base short and J 7 bases short, with 19 bases between. The CDR3 has 16 amino acids. CDR1 and CDR2 (germline): SGHVS, FNYEAQ. CDR3 in amino acids: CASSLGGPRGVGGYTF. In DNA, the CDR3 is TGTGCCAGCAGCTTAGGGGGGCCCCGGGGGGTCGGTGGCTACACCTTC. Filled out from reference TRBV7-6 and TRBJ1-2, the complete variable domain reads GAGVSQSPRYKVTKRGQDVALRCDPISGHVSLYWYRQALGQGPEFLTYFNYEAQQDKSGLPNDRFSAERPEGSISTLTIQRTEQRDSAMYRCASSLGGPRGVGGYTFGSGTRLTVV.

The gene calls are TRBV19 and TRBJ1-1; TRBD1 agrees at 7 bases. CDR1 and CDR2 (germline): LNHDA, SQIVND (reference sequence). This CDR3 spans 14 amino acids. Losses at the gene ends were 5 bases for V and 3 bases for J; bases not matched to a gene: 6. In DNA form, the CDR3 reads TGTGCCAGTAGTTTCTCCGGGACAGACACTGAAGCTTTCTTT. This codes for CASSFSGTDTEAFF.

The chain employs TRBV6-1 and TRBJ1-1; 10 nucleotides agree with TRBD1. CDR1 is MNHNS and CDR2 is SASEGT in the germline V gene. This CDR3 is built from 13 residues. With V trimmed by 5 bases and J by 8 bases, 5 bases remained unmatched. CDR3 amino acids: CASSIDRGLEAFF. The CDR3 bases are TGTGCCAGCAGTATTGACAGGGGGCTGGAAGCTTTCTTT.

DNA of the CDR3: TGCGCCAGCAGCCCCCCCGCTGGTAGCGGGGGCCCAGATACGCAGTATTTT. Translated, it gives CASSPPAGSGGPDTQYF. This chain links TRBV5-1 with TRBJ2-3; 9 nucleotides agree with TRBD2. Germline CDR1 reads SGHRS; CDR2 reads YFSETQ. This CDR3 has 17 residues. V gave up 4 bases and J gave up 4 bases; unmatched junction bases: 13.

The rearrangement links TRBV2 to TRBJ2-3; possibly TRBD1 for D (6 bases). CDR3 length: 16 amino acids. Germline V gives CDR1 SNHLY, CDR2 FYNNEI. The V and J ends lost 4 bases and 1 base respectively, with 15 bases between them. CDR3 region: CASSARTDLRTDTQYF. The CDR3 nucleotides are TGTGCCAGCAGTGCGCGGACAGACCTACGCACAGATACGCAGTATTTT.

The rearrangement links TRBV7-6 to TRBJ2-5, with D possibly being TRBD2 (6 bases). Looked up from germline, CDR1 is SGHVS and CDR2 is FNYEAQ. This CDR3 comprises 15 residues. Trimming took 3 bases from V and 3 from J, leaving 14 bases between them. The CDR3 DNA sequence: TGTGCCAGCAGCTTCCCGGGACTTGGGAAAGAGACCCAGTACTTC. This sequence encodes CASSFPGLGKETQYF.

A single count supports this clone. This sequence joins TRBV6-6 and TRBJ1-1; no definite D call. Between the trimmed V and J ends, which lost 6 bases and 5 bases, there was a span of 7 bases. This CDR3 is 11 amino acids long. Germline V gene sequence: CDR1 MNHNY, CDR2 SVGAGI (reference sequence). CDR3 residues: CASRRRTEAFF. The CDR3 bases are TGTGCCAGCAGGAGGAGGACTGAAGCTTTCTTT.

V usage is TRBV5-1 and J usage is TRBJ2-1; TRBD1 matches at 9 bases. The CDR3 has 14 amino acids. Germline V gene lookup returns CDR1 SGHRS and CDR2 YFSETQ. Germline trimming cut 5 bases from V and 6 bases from J; bases unmatched to any gene: 6. The CDR3 region has the DNA TGCGCCAGCAGAGGGACAGGGAATCCCAATGAGCAGTTCTTC. Protein sequence: CASRGTGNPNEQFF.

The rearrangement joins TRBV5-5 to TRBJ2-2; D not certain. This CDR3 spans 13 amino acids. Trimming stripped 0 bases from V and 5 bases from J, with 5 bases between. CDR1 SGHKS and CDR2 YYEKEE come from the germline V gene (reference sequence). The DNA of the CDR3 is TGTGCCAGCAGCTTGGCCCCGACCGGGGAGCTGTTTTTT. It translates to CASSLAPTGELFF.

The rearrangement uses TRBV2 and TRBJ2-1; TRBD2 might be the D (5 bases). The ends were cut back, 6 bases at V and 6 bases at J, with 15 bases in the middle. The CDR3 length is 14 residues. The germline V gene encodes CDR1 SNHLY and CDR2 FYNNEI. The CDR3 DNA reads TGTGCCAGCAGCGTCACCGGGATTCCCAATGAGCAGTTCTTC. It specifies CASSVTGIPNEQFF.

This sequence joins TRBV11-2 and TRBJ2-2, with D maybe TRBD2 (5 bases). V was cut by 1 base and J by 6 bases, with 12 bases left in between. The CDR3 contains 15 residues. Germline CDR1 reads SGHAT; CDR2 reads FQNNGV. The CDR3 DNA reads TGTGCCAGCAGCTTAGGGGCCCTAGCATCCGGGGAGCTGTTTTTT. Protein product: CASSLGALASGELFF.

The J gene is TRBJ1-1, the V gene TRBV2; D gene uncertain. Germline V gene lookup returns CDR1 SNHLY and CDR2 FYNNEI. CDR3 length equals 12 residues. V gave up 7 bases and J gave up 6 bases, with 12 bases separating them. This CDR3 is CASTREAPEAFF. The CDR3 DNA follows: TGTGCCAGCACTAGGGAGGCACCTGAAGCTTTCTTT.

This clone was seen a handful of times. J is TRBJ1-2 and V is TRBV2; TRBD1 agrees at 10 bases. CDR1 and CDR2 (germline): SNHLY, FYNNEI. CDR3 length: 16 residues. V lost 8 bases and J lost 5; bases outside the gene matches: 14. The CDR3 sequence: CASLPPGGTGDYGYTF. CDR3 in DNA: TGTGCCAGCCTGCCTCCGGGGGGGACAGGGGATTATGGCTACACCTTC.

DNA for the CDR3: TGTGCCAGCTCCCTTACAAGCGGGAGGGGTTACAATGAGCAGTTCTTC. This sequence encodes CASSLTSGRGYNEQFF. The chain couples TRBV25-1 to TRBJ2-1; 10 nucleotides agree with TRBD2. CDR3 length equals 16 residues. Germline CDR1 reads MGHDK; CDR2 reads SYGVNS. Germline trimming cut 8 bases from V and 4 bases from J; bases unmatched to any gene: 11.

The chain uses TRBV7-8 and TRBJ2-1; 7 nucleotides match TRBD1. Germline loops: CDR1 SGHVS, CDR2 FQNEAQ. The V gene end was trimmed by 5 bases and the J gene end by 7 bases; junction bases not matched to a gene: 14. The CDR3 is 16 residues long. DNA of the CDR3: TGTGCCAGCAGCCCACAAGGGGGCATCGAAGTGAATGAGCAGTTCTTC. Protein product: CASSPQGGIEVNEQFF. Drawing the rest from reference TRBV7-8 and TRBJ2-1, the complete variable domain is GAGVSQSPRYKVAKRGQDVALRCDPISGHVSLFWYQQALGQGPEFLTYFQNEAQLDKSGLPSDRFFAERPEGSVSTLKIQRTQQEDSAVYLCASSPQGGIEVNEQFFGPGTRLTVL.

The chain combines TRBV28 with TRBJ1-4, with TRBD1 as a possible D gene (6 bases). Germline-derived CDR1 and CDR2 are MDHEN and SYDVKM. Trimming took 6 bases from V and 4 from J, leaving 12 bases between them. CDR3 length equals 14 residues. The CDR3 loop is CASSLAGVNEKLFF. The CDR3, as DNA: TGTGCCAGCAGCCTTGCAGGGGTTAATGAAAAACTGTTTTTT.